Following are 4 T cell receptor beta chains from one sample sequenced in a study of beta chain features in type 1 diabetes. Every bit of the isolated RNA underwent reverse transcription, so sequencing read expressed TCRB transcripts. Profiling relied on immunoSEQ multiplex PCR, and the TCRdb table lists in-frame clones only, not all of them. The repertoire has hundreds of thousands of clones, 15% to 19% of them found once; the top ten carry 0.09% to 0.095%. The specimen sequenced was naive CD4+ T cells from blood. These receptors were taken from a man aged 18 to 29 in good health.

V is TRBV28 and J is TRBJ1-2; a possible D gene is TRBD1 (5 bases). The CDR3 extends over 14 amino acids. V was cut by 1 base and J by 7 bases, with 13 bases left in between. The germline V gene encodes CDR1 MDHEN and CDR2 SYDVKM. CDR3 DNA sequence: TGTGCCAGCAGTTTATCTGGAGGGACTGGTGGCTACACCTTC. Its protein product is CASSLSGGTGGYTF.

This clone was detected a few times. V usage is TRBV9 and J usage is TRBJ1-1; D is unresolved. The CDR3 is made up of 14 amino acids. Looked up from germline, CDR1 is SGDLS and CDR2 is YYNGEE. V lost 1 base to trimming and J lost 0 bases, with 7 bases between them. This CDR3 reads CASSVTLMNTEAFF. CDR3 coding DNA: TGTGCCAGCAGCGTAACTCTCATGAACACTGAAGCTTTCTTT.

A note on this clone: Other DNA sequences in the sample encode the same CDR3. The chain is built from TRBV4-3 and TRBJ2-5, with D possibly TRBD1 on 6 matching bases. The CDR3 has 14 amino acids. Germline values: CDR1 LGHNA, CDR2 YSLEER. The germline V and J ends were trimmed by 0 bases and 4 bases, with 9 bases remaining between them. CDR3 residues: CASSQEQGRETQYF. CDR3 DNA: TGCGCCAGCAGCCAAGAGCAGGGGAGAGAGACCCAGTACTTC.

This clone turned up a few times. This chain joins TRBV25-1 and TRBJ2-1; TRBD2 agrees at 9 bases. Germline CDR1 reads MGHDK; CDR2 reads SYGVNS. This CDR3 region has 16 residues. Trimming removed 1 base from V and 7 bases from J; junction bases left unmatched: 8. CDR3 bases: TGTGCCAGCAGTGAATCAGGCGGGAGGGCCAGAAATGAGCAGTTCTTC. This encodes CASSESGGRARNEQFF.